The following is a T cell receptor beta chain sequence with its context. Its antigen remains unknown. The CDR3 is 13 amino acids. Germline V gene sequence: CDR1 ENHRY, CDR2 SYGVKD. Trimming pared 9 bases from V and 3 bases from J, leaving 13 bases between. The data were obtained in a study of T cell responses to AZD1222 COVID-19 vaccine. Clones were read by immunoSEQ multiplex PCR, and TCRdb kept only the in-frame ones, dropping some. This sample yields about 110,000 clones, of which about 92% are seen a single time; around 3.3% belongs to the top ten. Study results and caveats: No repertoire was sampled before or during the peak T cell response, only after it. Nearly half of unique spike-specific TCRs reportedly avoided B.1.351 and B.1.1.7 mutated regions.

The sequencing used peripheral blood, collected on day 0 of MenACWY control vaccination. The genes are TRBV10-3 and TRBJ2-3; D is perhaps TRBD2 (5 bases). The sequence came from an adult in good health. The CDR3 DNA sequence: TGTGCCATAGCGGACGGACCGACAGATACGCAGTATTTT. Translated, it gives CAIADGPTDTQYF.